The present TCR beta chain was sequenced within a study of CD8+CD57+ T cells in acquired aplastic anemia. About the research overall: DNA per sorted CD4+ or CD8+ sample ranged roughly 0.19 to 30 ug, averaging about 2.9 ug. Study-wide results and caveats: Overlap between patients and controls comprised roughly 30 CD8+ CDR3 sequences.

There are many counts of this clonotype. Its specificity is not known. The CDR3 consists of 14 residues. CDR1 is MNHNS, CDR2 SASEGT, per germline. V lost 3 bases and J lost 6; bases outside the gene matches: 5. Genomic DNA provided the template from which TCR beta VDJ and CDR3 profiles were obtained. One entry per CDR3 protein, called by TCRdb with MiXCR from the reads. The data hold about 160,000 distinct CDR3 sequences, with around 48% observed a single time. Previously, flow cytometry had revealed CD8+CD57+ cell expansion in the patients chosen for sequencing. Severe acquired aplastic anemia was present in all patients. Patients were untreated when blood was sampled.

V gene TRBV6-1 combines with J gene TRBJ2-7; 10 positions match TRBD2. The TCR sequence derives from a human donor with aplastic anemia. Sample: sorted CD4+, CD8+, or CD8+CD57+ T cells (not recorded which) from PBMCs. CDR3 loop: CASSDLAGDGEQYF. CDR3 in DNA: TGTGCCAGCAGTGACCTAGCGGGAGACGGCGAGCAGTACTTC.